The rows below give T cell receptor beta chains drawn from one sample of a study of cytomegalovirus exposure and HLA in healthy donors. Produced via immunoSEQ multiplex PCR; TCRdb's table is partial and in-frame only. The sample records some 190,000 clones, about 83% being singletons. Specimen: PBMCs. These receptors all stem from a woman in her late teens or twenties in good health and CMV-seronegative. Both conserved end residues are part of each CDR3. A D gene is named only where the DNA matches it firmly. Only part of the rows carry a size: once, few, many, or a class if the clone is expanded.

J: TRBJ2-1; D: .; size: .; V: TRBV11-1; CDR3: CASSSGLHNEQFF; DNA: TGTGCCAGCAGCTCCGGACTCCACAATGAGCAGTTCTTC
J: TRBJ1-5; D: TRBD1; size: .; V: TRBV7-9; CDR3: CASSLDRGPSYQPQHF; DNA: TGTGCCAGCAGCTTAGACAGGGGGCCTTCCTATCAGCCCCAGCATTTT
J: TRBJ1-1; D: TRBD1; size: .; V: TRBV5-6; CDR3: CASSPTGRTEAFF; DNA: TGTGCCAGCAGCCCGACAGGGAGGACTGAAGCTTTCTTT
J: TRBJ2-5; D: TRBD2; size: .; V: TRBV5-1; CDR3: CASSPMGGTSYETQYF; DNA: TGCGCCAGCAGCCCGATGGGAGGGACTAGCTACGAGACCCAGTACTTC
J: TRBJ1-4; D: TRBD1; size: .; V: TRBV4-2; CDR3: CASSQRQGGNEKLFF; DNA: TGTGCCAGCAGCCAGAGACAGGGTGGGAATGAAAAACTGTTTTTT
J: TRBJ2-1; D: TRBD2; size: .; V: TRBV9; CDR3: CASSGGLAGGNEQFF; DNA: TGTGCCAGCAGCGGAGGACTAGCGGGGGGGAATGAGCAGTTCTTC
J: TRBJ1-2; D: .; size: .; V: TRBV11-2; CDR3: CASSLEPGAGYTF; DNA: TGTGCCAGCAGCTTAGAGCCCGGTGCGGGCTACACCTTC
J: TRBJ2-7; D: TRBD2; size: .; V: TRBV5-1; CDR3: CASSLGRGSSAIPYEQYF; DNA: TGCGCCAGCAGCTTGGGGCGGGGGTCCTCTGCGATTCCTTACGAGCAGTACTTC
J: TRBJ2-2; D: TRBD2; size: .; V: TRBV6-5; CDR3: CATVGRSNTGELFF; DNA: TGTGCCACCGTCGGGAGGTCGAACACCGGGGAGCTGTTTTTT
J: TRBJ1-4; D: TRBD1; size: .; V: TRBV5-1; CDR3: CASSAGDRDYEKLFF; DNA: TGCGCCAGCAGCGCCGGGGACAGAGACTACGAAAAACTGTTTTTT
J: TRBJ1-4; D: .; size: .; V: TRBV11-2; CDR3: CASSLYINEKLFF; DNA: TGTGCCAGCAGCTTATACATCAATGAAAAACTGTTTTTT
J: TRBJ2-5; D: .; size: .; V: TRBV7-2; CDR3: CASSALGTQYF; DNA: TGTGCCAGCAGCGCCCTCGGGACCCAGTACTTC
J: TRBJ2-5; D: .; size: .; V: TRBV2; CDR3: CASSEGVQGGETQYF; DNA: TGTGCCAGCAGTGAAGGAGTCCAGGGTGGAGAGACCCAGTACTTC
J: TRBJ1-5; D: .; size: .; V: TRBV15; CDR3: CATSRKDRSFNQPQHF; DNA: TGTGCCACCAGCAGAAAAGACAGGTCCTTCAATCAGCCCCAGCATTTT
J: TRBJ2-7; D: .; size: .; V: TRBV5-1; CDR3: CASSLGGSSFPYEQYF; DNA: TGCGCCAGCAGCTTGGGAGGGTCTAGCTTCCCCTACGAGCAGTACTTC
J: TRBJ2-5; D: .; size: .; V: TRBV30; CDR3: CAWSGEVMKTQYF; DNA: TGTGCCTGGAGTGGGGAGGTTATGAAGACCCAGTACTTC
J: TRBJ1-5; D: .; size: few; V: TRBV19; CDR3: CASSTRGGFGQPQHF; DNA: TGTGCCAGTAGTACCCGGGGAGGTTTCGGTCAGCCCCAGCATTTT
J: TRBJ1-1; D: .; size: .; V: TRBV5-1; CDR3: CASSLVRGNTEAFF; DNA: TGCGCCAGCAGCTTGGTAAGGGGGAACACTGAAGCTTTCTTT
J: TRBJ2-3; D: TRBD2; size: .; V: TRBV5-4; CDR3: CASSLAITSGPDTQYF; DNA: TGTGCCAGCAGCTTGGCCATTACTAGCGGGCCAGATACGCAGTATTTT
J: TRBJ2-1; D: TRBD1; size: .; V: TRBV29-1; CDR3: CSVEPRTGTDEQFF; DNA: TGCAGCGTTGAACCCAGGACAGGAACCGATGAGCAGTTCTTC
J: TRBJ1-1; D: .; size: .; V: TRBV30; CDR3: CAWSVIGTSEAFF; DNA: TGTGCCTGGAGTGTCATAGGGACTTCTGAAGCTTTCTTT
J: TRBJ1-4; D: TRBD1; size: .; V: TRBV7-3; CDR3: CASSPDLAQGNEKLFF; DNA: TGTGCCAGCAGCCCAGACTTGGCACAGGGGAATGAAAAACTGTTTTTT
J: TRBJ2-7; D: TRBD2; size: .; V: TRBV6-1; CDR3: CASSARLAGGHEQYF; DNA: TGTGCCAGCAGTGCTAGACTAGCGGGAGGTCACGAGCAGTACTTC
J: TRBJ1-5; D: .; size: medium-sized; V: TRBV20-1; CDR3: CSWTDNQPQHF; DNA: TGCAGCTGGACAGACAATCAGCCCCAGCATTTT
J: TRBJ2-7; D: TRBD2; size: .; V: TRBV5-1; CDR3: CASSPTGGSTNEQYF; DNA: TGCGCCAGCAGCCCGACGGGGGGGAGTACCAACGAGCAGTACTTC
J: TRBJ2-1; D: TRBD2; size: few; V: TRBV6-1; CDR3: CASSVASGYNEQFF; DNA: TGTGCCAGCAGTGTGGCTAGCGGGTACAATGAGCAGTTCTTC
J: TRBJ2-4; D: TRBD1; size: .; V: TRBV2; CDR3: CASREDREPRNIQYF; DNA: TGTGCCAGCAGAGAAGACAGGGAGCCGAGAAACATTCAGTACTTC
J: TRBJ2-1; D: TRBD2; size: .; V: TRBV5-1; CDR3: CASSLWSSGGSSSYNEQFF; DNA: TGCGCCAGCAGCTTGTGGTCTAGCGGGGGAAGTAGCTCCTACAATGAGCAGTTCTTC
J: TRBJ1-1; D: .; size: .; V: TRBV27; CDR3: CASSLGHEAFF; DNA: TGTGCCAGCAGTTTGGGACATGAAGCTTTCTTT